Listed below are T cell receptor beta chains from one sample, sequenced in a study of blood T cell repertoires in COVID-19. The table came from immunoSEQ multiplex PCR; TCRdb's copy has only in-frame clones and leaves some out. The sample gives 200,000 to 250,000 clones, approximately 80% of which show up once; around 7.5% is in the top ten. The sample taken for sequencing was peripheral blood. These receptors were taken from a woman of 80 years or more with COVID-19, enrolled during active disease. Both conserved end residues are part of each CDR3. The D gene is left open where the match is weak. Where a row states a size, it is once, few, many or the class of an expanded clone; other rows omit it.

TRBV9	-	TRBJ1-5	-	20	TGTGCCAGCAGCATTCCGATTGACGACATTACCCCAGGGAGCAATCAGCCCCAGCATTTT	CASSIPIDDITPGSNQPQHF
TRBV25-1	-	TRBJ2-3	-	11	TGTGCCAGCAAAAGGGCGGGCACGCAGTATTTT	CASKRAGTQYF
TRBV28	-	TRBJ1-5	-	13	TGTGCCAGCAACGTGCCAGGTAGGCAGCCCCAGCATTTT	CASNVPGRQPQHF
TRBV11-3	TRBD2	TRBJ2-1	-	15	TGTGCCAGCAGCTCCCAGCGGGGCTCCTACAATGAGCAGTTCTTC	CASSSQRGSYNEQFF
TRBV4-1	-	TRBJ2-5	-	14	TGCGCCAGCAGCCAGGTCCGAGCGGGAGAGACCCAGTACTTC	CASSQVRAGETQYF
TRBV4-2	TRBD2	TRBJ2-1	-	15	TGTGCCAGCAGCCAAAAAGGAAGCGGGGGGGGAGAGCAGTTCTTC	CASSQKGSGGGEQFF
TRBV21-1	-	TRBJ2-5	once	16	TGTGCCAGCAGCAAGGGGAGACTAGCGGGTAAAGAGACCCAGTACTTC	CASSKGRLAGKETQYF
TRBV7-2	TRBD2	TRBJ2-7	-	15	TGTGCCAGCAGCTCACCCGGGACTAGCGGGAGCGAGCAGTACTTC	CASSSPGTSGSEQYF
TRBV15	-	TRBJ2-7	-	15	TGTGCCACCAGCAGAGGGTCACAGTCCTCCTACGAGCAGTACTTC	CATSRGSQSSYEQYF
TRBV11-2	-	TRBJ1-2	-	14	TGTGCCAGCAGCTTAGACGGGGTTGGTGAAGGCTACACCTTC	CASSLDGVGEGYTF
TRBV5-1	-	TRBJ1-3	-	15	TGCGCCAGCAGCTTGGCAAGGGGTTCACCGGGCACCATATATTTT	CASSLARGSPGTIYF
TRBV6-2/TRBV6-3	TRBD1	TRBJ1-4	-	12	TGTGCCAGCAGTACGACAGGGGCCAAACTGTTTTTT	CASSTTGAKLFF
TRBV2	-	TRBJ1-6	-	15	TGTGCCAGCAGTGGGTTATACAGGGTAGGCTCACCCCTCCACTTT	CASSGLYRVGSPLHF
TRBV2	-	TRBJ1-2	-	13	TGTGCCAGCAGTGTGTCAGGGAACTATGGCTACACCTTC	CASSVSGNYGYTF
TRBV9	TRBD1	TRBJ1-1	-	16	TGTGCCAGCAGCCCTGGACAGGGGGTTGGTAACACTGAAGCTTTCTTT	CASSPGQGVGNTEAFF
TRBV3-1/TRBV3-2	-	TRBJ1-4	-	15	TGTGCCAGCAGCCAAGCCTTTGCAGGGCCCGAAAAACTGTTTTTT	CASSQAFAGPEKLFF
TRBV6-5	TRBD1	TRBJ1-1	-	14	TGTGCCAGCAAATTGGACAGGACGAACACTGAAGCTTTCTTT	CASKLDRTNTEAFF
TRBV6-6	TRBD1	TRBJ1-3	-	13	TGTGCCAGCAGTCCCGGGACAGGGGTCACCATATATTTT	CASSPGTGVTIYF
TRBV2	-	TRBJ2-1	-	14	TGTGCCAGCAGGAGCCTTAGCTCCTACAATGAGCAGTTCTTC	CASRSLSSYNEQFF
TRBV5-1	-	TRBJ1-2	few	15	TGCGCCAGCAGCTCGGTAGGCGGGGGGCTGAGAGGCTACACCTTC	CASSSVGGGLRGYTF
TRBV18	TRBD1	TRBJ2-3	-	17	TGTGCCAGCTCACGGTCCGGGACAGCTGTAAGCACAGATACGCAGTATTTT	CASSRSGTAVSTDTQYF
TRBV18	TRBD1	TRBJ1-1	-	14	TGTGCCAGCTCAGCGGACAGGGAGAGAACTGAAGCTTTCTTT	CASSADRERTEAFF
TRBV27	TRBD1	TRBJ1-2	-	15	TGTGCCAGCAGCATTGGTCAGGGGGACAACTATGGCTACACCTTC	CASSIGQGDNYGYTF
TRBV18	TRBD1	TRBJ1-2	few	15	TGTGCCAGCTCACCAGACGGGACAGGGGGCGTTGGCTACACCTTC	CASSPDGTGGVGYTF
TRBV6-5	-	TRBJ2-2	-	14	TGTGCCAGTGGGCCGGGAATGAACACCGGGGAGCTGTTTTTT	CASGPGMNTGELFF
TRBV7-2	TRBD2	TRBJ2-1	-	15	TGTGCCAGCAGCGGACTAGCGGGGGGGCTTTCTGAGCAGTTCTTC	CASSGLAGGLSEQFF
TRBV28	TRBD1	TRBJ2-7	once	15	TGTGCCAGCACCGCCCCAGGGACAGCGATATACGAGCAGTACTTC	CASTAPGTAIYEQYF
TRBV7-8	-	TRBJ2-1	-	14	TGTGCCAGCAGCTTAGACGTTCTATACAATGAGCAGTTCTTC	CASSLDVLYNEQFF
TRBV20-1	TRBD2	TRBJ2-3	-	15	TGCAGTGCTAGTCCGAGACTAGCTCACACAGATACGCAGTATTTT	CSASPRLAHTDTQYF
TRBV9	-	TRBJ2-1	-	16	TGTGCCAGCAGCCCCGCTGGGAGGAGGGTCTACAATGAGCAGTTCTTC	CASSPAGRRVYNEQFF
TRBV28	TRBD2	TRBJ2-1	-	16	TGTGCCAGCAGGGGGGTCCTTGGGCTAGCGGGCAATGAGCAGTTCTTC	CASRGVLGLAGNEQFF
TRBV20-1	-	TRBJ2-7	-	13	TGCAGTGCTAGTCGCCCAGGAATACACGAGCAGTACTTC	CSASRPGIHEQYF
TRBV5-1	-	TRBJ1-6	few	12	TGCGCCAGCAGCTCGGAAGGGAGAGCCCTCCACTTT	CASSSEGRALHF
TRBV6-2/TRBV6-3	TRBD1	TRBJ1-2	-	13	TGTGCCAGCAGTCCCAGGGGGAACTATGGCTACACCTTC	CASSPRGNYGYTF
TRBV6-2/TRBV6-3	TRBD2	TRBJ2-7	once	17	TGTGCCAGCAGTTACTTGGGACTAGCGGGAGGAATCCACGAGCAGTACTTC	CASSYLGLAGGIHEQYF
TRBV7-9	-	TRBJ1-2	-	14	TGTGCCAGCAGCTTGGGTGTGGCGGGGTATGGCTACACCTTC	CASSLGVAGYGYTF
TRBV11-2	TRBD1	TRBJ2-5	-	16	TGTGCCAGCAGCACTGGACAGGGCGGGGAGTCAGAGACCCAGTACTTC	CASSTGQGGESETQYF
TRBV6-5	-	TRBJ2-7	few	13	TGTGCCAGCTCGAGGGGGACATCCTACGAGCAGTACTTC	CASSRGTSYEQYF
TRBV18	-	TRBJ2-7	-	16	TGTGCCAGCTCACCACAAGGCGCGGGCAGCACCTACGAGCAGTACTTC	CASSPQGAGSTYEQYF
TRBV6-2/TRBV6-3	TRBD2	TRBJ2-2	-	16	TGTGCCAGCAGTGGCCTAGCGGGAGTCGGTACCGGGGAGCTGTTTTTT	CASSGLAGVGTGELFF
TRBV2	TRBD2	TRBJ2-1	-	16	TGTGCCAGCAGGGACCGGACTAGAATGATCTACAATGAGCAGTTCTTC	CASRDRTRMIYNEQFF
TRBV28	TRBD2	TRBJ2-2	-	15	TGTGCCAGCACCGGACCCGGGGGGTCCGCCGGGGAGCTGTTTTTT	CASTGPGGSAGELFF
TRBV2	-	TRBJ2-3	-	12	TGTGCCAGTGTCCGAGCCTCCCGAACGCAGTATTTT	CASVRASRTQYF
TRBV30	TRBD1	TRBJ1-1	-	14	TGTGCCTGGAGTACGACAGGGACTAACACTGAAGCTTTCTTT	CAWSTTGTNTEAFF
TRBV9	-	TRBJ1-1	-	12	TGTGCCAGCAGCGCGGGAGGGACTGAAGCTTTCTTT	CASSAGGTEAFF
TRBV19	TRBD1	TRBJ2-1	-	15	TGTGCCAGTCTCGGACAGGCCCTAGGGAACAATGAGCAGTTCTTC	CASLGQALGNNEQFF
TRBV30	-	TRBJ1-1	-	12	TGTGCCTGCCGTACAGCGAACACTGAAGCTTTCTTT	CACRTANTEAFF
TRBV2	TRBD1	TRBJ1-2	-	12	TGTGCCAGCATGACAGGGAGCGAGGGCTACACCTTC	CASMTGSEGYTF
TRBV18	-	TRBJ2-1	-	16	TGTGCCAGCTCACCCCCCGGGACATTAGCCTACAATGAGCAGTTCTTC	CASSPPGTLAYNEQFF